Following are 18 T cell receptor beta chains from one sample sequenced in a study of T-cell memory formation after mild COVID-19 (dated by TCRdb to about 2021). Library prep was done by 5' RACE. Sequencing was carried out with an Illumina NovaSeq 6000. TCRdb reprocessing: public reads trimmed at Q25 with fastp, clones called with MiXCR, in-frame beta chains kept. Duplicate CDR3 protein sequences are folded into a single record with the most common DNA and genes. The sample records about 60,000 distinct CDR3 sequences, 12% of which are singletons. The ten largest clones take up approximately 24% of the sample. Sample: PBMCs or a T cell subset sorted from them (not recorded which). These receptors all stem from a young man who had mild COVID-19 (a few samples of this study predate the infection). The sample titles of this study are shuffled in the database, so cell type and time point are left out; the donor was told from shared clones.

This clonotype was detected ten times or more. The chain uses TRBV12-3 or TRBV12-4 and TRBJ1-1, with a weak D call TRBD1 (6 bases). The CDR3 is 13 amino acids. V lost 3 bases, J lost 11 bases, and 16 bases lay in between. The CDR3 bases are TGTGCCAGCAGTTTGGGCAGGGGACAAATGGCTTTCTTT. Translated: CASSLGRGQMAFF.

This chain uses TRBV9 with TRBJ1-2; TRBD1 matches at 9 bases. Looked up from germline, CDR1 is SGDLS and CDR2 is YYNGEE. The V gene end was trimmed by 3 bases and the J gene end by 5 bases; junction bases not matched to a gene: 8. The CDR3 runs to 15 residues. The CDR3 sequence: CASSAGTGNLYGYTF. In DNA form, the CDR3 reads TGTGCCAGCAGCGCCGGGACAGGGAATCTTTATGGCTACACCTTC.

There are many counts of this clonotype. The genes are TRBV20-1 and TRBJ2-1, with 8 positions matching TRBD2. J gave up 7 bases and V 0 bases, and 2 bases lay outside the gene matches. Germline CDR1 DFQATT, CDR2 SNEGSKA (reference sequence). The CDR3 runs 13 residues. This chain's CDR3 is CSARDGLANEQFF. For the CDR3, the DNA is TGCAGTGCTAGAGATGGACTAGCTAATGAGCAGTTCTTC.

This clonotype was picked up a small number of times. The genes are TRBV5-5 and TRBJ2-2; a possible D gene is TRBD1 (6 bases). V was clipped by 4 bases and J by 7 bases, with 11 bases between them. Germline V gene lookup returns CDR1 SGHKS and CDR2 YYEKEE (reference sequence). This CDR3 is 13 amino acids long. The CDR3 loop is CASSARGIGELFF. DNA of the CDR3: TGTGCCAGCAGCGCGAGGGGGATCGGGGAGCTGTTTTTT.

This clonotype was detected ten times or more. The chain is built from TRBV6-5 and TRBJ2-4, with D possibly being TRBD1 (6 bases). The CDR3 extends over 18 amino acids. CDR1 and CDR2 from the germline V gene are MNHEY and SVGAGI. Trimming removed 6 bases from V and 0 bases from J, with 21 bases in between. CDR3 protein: CASSPGQPIFVAKNIQYF. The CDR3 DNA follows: TGTGCCAGCAGCCCGGGACAACCTATCTTCGTAGCCAAAAACATTCAGTACTTC.

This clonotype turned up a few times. CDR3 loop: CASSALAGEYNEQFF. The CDR3 DNA is TGCGCCAGCAGCGCCCTAGCGGGGGAGTACAATGAGCAGTTCTTC. The genes are TRBV4-3 and TRBJ2-1; 10 bases are shared with TRBD2. V was clipped by 5 bases and J by 4 bases; unmatched bases: 5. Germline V gene lookup returns CDR1 LGHNA and CDR2 YSLEER. The CDR3 is made up of 15 amino acids.

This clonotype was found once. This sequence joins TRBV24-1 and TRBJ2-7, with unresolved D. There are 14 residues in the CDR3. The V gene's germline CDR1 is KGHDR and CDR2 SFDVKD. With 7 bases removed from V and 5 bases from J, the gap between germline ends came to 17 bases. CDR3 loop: CATRDGRSQDEQYF. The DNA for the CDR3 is TGTGCCACCAGAGACGGACGGTCTCAGGACGAGCAGTACTTC.

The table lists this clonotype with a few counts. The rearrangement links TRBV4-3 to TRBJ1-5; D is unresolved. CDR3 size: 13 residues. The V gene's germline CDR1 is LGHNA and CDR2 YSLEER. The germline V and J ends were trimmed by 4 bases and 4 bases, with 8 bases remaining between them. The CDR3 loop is CASSRSRNQPQHF. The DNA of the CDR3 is TGCGCCAGCAGCCGATCTCGAAATCAGCCCCAGCATTTT.

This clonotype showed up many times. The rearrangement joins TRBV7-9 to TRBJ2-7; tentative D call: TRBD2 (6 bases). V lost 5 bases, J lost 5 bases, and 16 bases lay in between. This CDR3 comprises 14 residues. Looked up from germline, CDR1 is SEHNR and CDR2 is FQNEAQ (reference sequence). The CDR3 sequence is CASSPYGGWDEQYF. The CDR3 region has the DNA TGTGCCAGCAGCCCTTACGGGGGATGGGACGAGCAGTACTTC.

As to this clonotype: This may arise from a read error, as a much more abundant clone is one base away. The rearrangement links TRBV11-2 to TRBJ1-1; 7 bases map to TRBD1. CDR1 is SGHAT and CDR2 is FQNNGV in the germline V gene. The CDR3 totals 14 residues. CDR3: CASSFTGANNEAFF. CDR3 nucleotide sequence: TGTGCCAGCAGCTTCACAGGGGCGAACAATGAAGCTTTCTTT.

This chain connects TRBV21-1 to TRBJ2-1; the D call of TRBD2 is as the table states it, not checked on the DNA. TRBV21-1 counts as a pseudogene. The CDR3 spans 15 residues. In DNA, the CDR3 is TGTGCCAGCAGCAAATTTAGCGGGGGGGCGGATGAGCAGTTCTTC. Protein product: CASSKFSGGADEQFF.

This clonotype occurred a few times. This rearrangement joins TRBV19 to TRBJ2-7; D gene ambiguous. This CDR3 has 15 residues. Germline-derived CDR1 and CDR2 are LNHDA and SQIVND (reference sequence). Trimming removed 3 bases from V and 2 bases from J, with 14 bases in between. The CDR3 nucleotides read TGTGCCAGTAGTATCGACCGACAAAGTCCCTACGAGCAGTACTTC. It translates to CASSIDRQSPYEQYF.

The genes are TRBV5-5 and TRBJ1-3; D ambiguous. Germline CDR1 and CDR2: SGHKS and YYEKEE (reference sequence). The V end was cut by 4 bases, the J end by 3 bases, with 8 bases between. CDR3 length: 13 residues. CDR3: CASSLPGGNTIYF. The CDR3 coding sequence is TGTGCCAGCAGCCTACCCGGTGGAAACACCATATATTTT.

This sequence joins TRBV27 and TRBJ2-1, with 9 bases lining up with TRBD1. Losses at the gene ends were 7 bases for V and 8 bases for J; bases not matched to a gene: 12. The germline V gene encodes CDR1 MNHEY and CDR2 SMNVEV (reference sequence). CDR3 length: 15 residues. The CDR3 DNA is TGTGCCAGCACCCTGGACCGGACAGGGGTAGATGAGCAGTTCTTC. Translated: CASTLDRTGVDEQFF.

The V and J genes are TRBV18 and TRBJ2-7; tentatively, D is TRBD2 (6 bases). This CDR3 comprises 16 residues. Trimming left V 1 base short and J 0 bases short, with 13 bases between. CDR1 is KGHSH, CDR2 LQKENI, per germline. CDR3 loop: CASSPLTGDLSYEQYF. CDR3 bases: TGTGCCAGCTCACCACTGACGGGGGACCTCTCCTACGAGCAGTACTTC.

The CDR3 is CASSYSGSQETQYF. The CDR3 region has the DNA TGTGCCAGCAGCTATAGCGGGTCTCAAGAGACCCAGTACTTC. The rearrangement joins TRBV7-2 to TRBJ2-5, with TRBD2 matching 7 bases. Trimming took 4 bases from V and 2 from J; bases not matched to a gene: 4. The CDR3 covers 14 residues. Per germline, CDR1 SGHTA and CDR2 FQGNSA.

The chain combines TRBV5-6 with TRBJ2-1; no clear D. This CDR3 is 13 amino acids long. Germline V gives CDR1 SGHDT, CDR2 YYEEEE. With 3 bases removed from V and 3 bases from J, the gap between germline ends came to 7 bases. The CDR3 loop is CASSSGLYNEQFF. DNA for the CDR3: TGTGCCAGCAGCTCGGGTCTCTACAATGAGCAGTTCTTC.

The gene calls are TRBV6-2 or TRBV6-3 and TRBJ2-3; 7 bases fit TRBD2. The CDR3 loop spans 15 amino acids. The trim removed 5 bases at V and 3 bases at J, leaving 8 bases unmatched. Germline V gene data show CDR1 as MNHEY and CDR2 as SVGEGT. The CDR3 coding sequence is TGTGCCAGCAGTCCCCTCCGGGGGGTTACAGATACGCAGTATTTT. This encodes CASSPLRGVTDTQYF.